This passage covers 11 T cell receptor beta chains from one sample sequenced in a study of blood T cell repertoires in COVID-19. Here immunoSEQ multiplex PCR was the method, and the copy in TCRdb shows in-frame clones only, minus some. The table records 200,000 to 300,000 clones, approximately 90% of them present only once. The specimen sequenced was PBMCs or T cells enriched from blood (not recorded which). The source is a man in his forties who had recovered from COVID-19.

V is TRBV15 and J is TRBJ2-2; 12 bases are shared with TRBD2. The J segment lost 0 bases and the V segment lost 0 bases, leaving 8 bases of the junction unmatched. Germline assignment: CDR1 LNHNV and CDR2 YYDKDF (reference sequence). This CDR3 is 20 amino acids long. The CDR3 reads CATSRDKGLAGPANTGELFF. CDR3 DNA sequence: TGTGCCACCAGCAGAGATAAGGGACTAGCGGGCCCTGCGAACACCGGGGAGCTGTTTTTT.

This chain links TRBV7-9 with TRBJ2-3; D is unclear. The CDR3 covers 13 residues. Germline V CDR1 and CDR2: SEHNR, FQNEAQ (reference sequence). Between the trimmed V and J ends, which lost 5 bases and 0 bases, there was a span of 6 bases. The CDR3 DNA reads as TGTGCCAGCAGCCGTCCTAGCACAGATACGCAGTATTTT. Translating it yields CASSRPSTDTQYF.

This chain uses TRBV19 with TRBJ1-5; 7 bases fit TRBD1. This CDR3 spans 18 amino acids. Trimming took 3 bases from V and 4 from J; bases not matched to a gene: 15. Germline CDR1 reads LNHDA; CDR2 reads SQIVND (reference sequence). As DNA, the CDR3 is TGTGCCAGTAGTATTCCTCGAATGGTGAAGGGGGCAAATCAGCCCCAGCATTTT. Translating it yields CASSIPRMVKGANQPQHF.

This clone came up a few times. The chain links TRBV2 to TRBJ1-4; TRBD1 matches 7 bases. V was pared by 6 bases and J by 0 bases, with 4 bases of the junction left unmatched. This CDR3 contains 15 residues. CDR1 is SNHLY and CDR2 is FYNNEI in the germline V gene. CDR3 in amino acids: CASRTGDATNEKLFF. The CDR3 DNA reads as TGTGCCAGCAGAACAGGGGACGCAACTAATGAAAAACTGTTTTTT.

The chain has TRBV30 and TRBJ2-2, with 10 bases identical to TRBD2. Germline V gives CDR1 GTSNPN, CDR2 SVGIG (reference sequence). CDR3 length equals 19 residues. V was pared by 0 bases and J by 0 bases, with 10 bases of the junction left unmatched. The CDR3 loop is CAWSVPASGGLPNTGELFF. CDR3 bases: TGTGCCTGGAGTGTACCGGCTAGCGGGGGCCTACCGAACACCGGGGAGCTGTTTTTT.

The V and J genes are TRBV19 and TRBJ1-5; a possible D gene is TRBD1 (5 bases). The CDR3 extends over 15 amino acids. Trimming shortened V by 2 bases and J by 4 bases, and 12 bases separated the two germline ends. Germline CDR1 is LNHDA and CDR2 is SQIVND (reference sequence). The chain's CDR3 is CASSILRQLNQPQHF. DNA of the CDR3: TGTGCCAGTAGTATATTACGACAGTTAAATCAGCCCCAGCATTTT.

The rearrangement uses TRBV7-9 and TRBJ1-1; TRBD1 matches at 7 bases. The CDR3 extends over 15 amino acids. The germline CDR1 and CDR2 sequences are SEHNR and FQNEAQ (reference sequence). J lost 5 bases, V lost 4 bases, and 10 bases had no gene match. The DNA for the CDR3 is TGTGCCAGCAGCTCCCGACAGGGAATATCTACTGAAGCTTTCTTT. Translating it yields CASSSRQGISTEAFF.

J is TRBJ2-6 and V is TRBV9, with 7 positions matching TRBD1. Germline V CDR1 and CDR2: SGDLS, YYNGEE. The CDR3 loop spans 18 amino acids. The V segment lost 3 bases and the J segment 1 base; nucleotides outside the gene matches: 10. CDR3 coding DNA: TGTGCCAGCAGCGCCCCGAGACAGGGATCTTCTGGGGCCAACGTCCTGACTTTC. Translating gives CASSAPRQGSSGANVLTF.

The V and J genes are TRBV19 and TRBJ2-7; 8 bases agree with TRBD1. Germline V gene data show CDR1 as LNHDA and CDR2 as SQIVND (reference sequence). The CDR3 loop spans 15 amino acids. Germline trimming cut 7 bases from V and 2 bases from J; bases unmatched to any gene: 10. The CDR3 region is CASTNRDRPPYEQYF. CDR3 in DNA: TGTGCCAGTACGAACCGGGACAGGCCTCCCTACGAGCAGTACTTC.

This chain links TRBV9 with TRBJ2-2, with D tentatively TRBD2 (7 bases). This CDR3 has 17 amino acids. Germline CDR1 and CDR2: SGDLS and YYNGEE. Trimming removed 4 bases at V and 5 bases at J, with 21 bases between. CDR3 sequence: CASSPRGGAPLTGELFF. Written as DNA, the CDR3 is TGTGCCAGCAGCCCGAGGGGGGGGGCCCCTTTGACCGGGGAGCTGTTTTTT. Full variable domain (rest looked up from reference TRBV9 and TRBJ2-2): DSGVTQTPKHLITATGQRVTLRCSPRSGDLSVYWYQQSLDQGLQFLIQYYNGEERAKGNILERFSAQQFPDLHSELNLSSLELGDSALYFCASSPRGGAPLTGELFFGEGSRLTVL.

This chain uses TRBV25-1 with TRBJ2-2; D unclear. Trimming shortened V by 8 bases and J by 0 bases, and 10 bases separated the two germline ends. CDR1 and CDR2 from the germline V gene are MGHDK and SYGVNS. This CDR3 contains 14 residues. CDR3 sequence (DNA): TGTGCCAGCCTGAAGAGTGCGAACACCGGGGAGCTGTTTTTT. Translated, it gives CASLKSANTGELFF. Complete variable domain (other parts from reference TRBV25-1 and TRBJ2-2): EADIYQTPRYLVIGTGKKITLECSQTMGHDKMYWYQQDPGMELHLIHYSYGVNSTEKGDLSSESTVSRIRTEHFPLTLESARPSHTSQYLCASLKSANTGELFFGEGSRLTVL.